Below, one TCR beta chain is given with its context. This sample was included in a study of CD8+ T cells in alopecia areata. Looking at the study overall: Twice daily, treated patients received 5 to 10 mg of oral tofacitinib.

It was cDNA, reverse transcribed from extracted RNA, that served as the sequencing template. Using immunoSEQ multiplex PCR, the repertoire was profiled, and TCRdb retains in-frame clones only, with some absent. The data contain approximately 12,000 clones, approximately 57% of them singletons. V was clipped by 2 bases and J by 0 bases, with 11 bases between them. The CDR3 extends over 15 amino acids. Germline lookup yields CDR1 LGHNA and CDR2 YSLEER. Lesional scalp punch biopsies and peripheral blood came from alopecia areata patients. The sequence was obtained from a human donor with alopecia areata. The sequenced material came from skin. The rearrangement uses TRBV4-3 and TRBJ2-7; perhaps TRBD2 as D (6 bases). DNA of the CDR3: TGCGCCAGCAGCCAATGGCGGGACGACTCCTACGAGCAGTACTTC. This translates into CASSQWRDDSYEQYF.